The rows below give T cell receptor beta chains drawn from one sample of a study of OX40 agonist ivuxolimab in advanced cancers. The repertoire was sequenced with immunoSEQ multiplex PCR; TCRdb's copy has only in-frame clones and lacks some. The sample lists 20,000 or so clones, approximately 80% seen once, with roughly 24% in the top ten. The sample here was CD4+ or CD8+ T cells sorted from blood, taken in a trial of the OX40 agonist ivuxolimab. The receptor source for this set is an adult with an advanced solid tumor such as melanoma, head and neck, liver or kidney cancer. Both conserved end residues are trimmed from each CDR3. A clone size is listed for some rows: how often the clone was seen (once, few, many), or a class if it is expanded.

abundance: NA; j_gene: TRBJ1-2; v_gene: TRBV7-3; CDR3aa: ASSPTFGAAVGYT
abundance: NA; j_gene: NA; v_gene: TRBV4-1; CDR3aa: ASSRIQGSTGELF
abundance: NA; j_gene: TRBJ2-7; v_gene: TRBV11-3; CDR3aa: ASSGLGSYEQY
abundance: NA; j_gene: TRBJ2-7; v_gene: TRBV5-1; CDR3aa: ASSLDVRGLYEQY
abundance: NA; j_gene: TRBJ2-7; v_gene: TRBV30; CDR3aa: VRQERGGEQY
abundance: NA; j_gene: TRBJ2-7; v_gene: TRBV28; CDR3aa: ASSIGGATYEQY
abundance: NA; j_gene: TRBJ1-5; v_gene: TRBV9; CDR3aa: ASSEGTGVQPQH
abundance: NA; j_gene: TRBJ2-1; v_gene: TRBV6-6; CDR3aa: ASSYLREGPNEQF
abundance: NA; j_gene: TRBJ1-5; v_gene: TRBV7-9; CDR3aa: ASSLQGQGAYQPQH
abundance: NA; j_gene: TRBJ1-5; v_gene: TRBV2; CDR3aa: ASSPTMGSNQPQH
abundance: NA; j_gene: TRBJ1-5; v_gene: TRBV6-5; CDR3aa: ASSYSKDSHQPQH
abundance: NA; j_gene: TRBJ2-2; v_gene: TRBV11-2; CDR3aa: ASRQNTGELF
abundance: NA; j_gene: TRBJ1-5; v_gene: TRBV10-2; CDR3aa: ASSEISMGSNQPQH
abundance: NA; j_gene: TRBJ2-7; v_gene: TRBV9; CDR3aa: ASSAWTIPDEQY
abundance: NA; j_gene: TRBJ2-5; v_gene: TRBV29-1; CDR3aa: SVVWGTKETQY
abundance: NA; j_gene: TRBJ1-1; v_gene: TRBV7-8; CDR3aa: ASSSTVGNTEAF
abundance: NA; j_gene: TRBJ1-1; v_gene: TRBV6-1; CDR3aa: ASSEGRSLNTEAF
abundance: NA; j_gene: TRBJ1-2; v_gene: TRBV29-1; CDR3aa: SVPTRGETRGYT
abundance: many; j_gene: TRBJ2-2; v_gene: TRBV28; CDR3aa: ASSLLDTGELF
abundance: NA; j_gene: TRBJ2-7; v_gene: TRBV6-5; CDR3aa: ASSYSMYTSYEQY
abundance: NA; j_gene: TRBJ2-7; v_gene: TRBV7-3; CDR3aa: ASSLFRSPDEQY
abundance: NA; j_gene: TRBJ2-5; v_gene: TRBV30; CDR3aa: AVETQY
abundance: medium-sized; j_gene: TRBJ2-1; v_gene: TRBV27; CDR3aa: ASSFGGPYNEQF
abundance: NA; j_gene: TRBJ1-2; v_gene: TRBV7-9; CDR3aa: ASSSERTDNFYGYT
abundance: NA; j_gene: TRBJ2-7; v_gene: TRBV19; CDR3aa: ASRSGGIEQY
abundance: NA; j_gene: TRBJ2-3; v_gene: TRBV10-3; CDR3aa: AISDGRPRTDTQY
abundance: NA; j_gene: TRBJ2-3; v_gene: TRBV2; CDR3aa: ASRASGSTDTQY
abundance: NA; j_gene: TRBJ2-7; v_gene: TRBV28; CDR3aa: ASRAQGAVYEQY
abundance: NA; j_gene: TRBJ2-1; v_gene: TRBV5-4; CDR3aa: ASSLGGASGRYNEQF
abundance: once; j_gene: TRBJ2-3; v_gene: TRBV9; CDR3aa: ASSPQSGDTQY
abundance: NA; j_gene: TRBJ1-1; v_gene: TRBV14; CDR3aa: ASSQDSGSRDAAF
abundance: NA; j_gene: TRBJ2-2; v_gene: TRBV4-3; CDR3aa: ASSQGTVSGELF
abundance: NA; j_gene: TRBJ2-1; v_gene: TRBV27; CDR3aa: ASRALAGPNNEQF
abundance: NA; j_gene: TRBJ1-1; v_gene: TRBV28; CDR3aa: ASSLSNWGLAEAF
abundance: NA; j_gene: TRBJ2-7; v_gene: TRBV5-6; CDR3aa: ASSLGQGEQY
abundance: NA; j_gene: TRBJ2-1; v_gene: TRBV7-9; CDR3aa: ASSPSGNEQF
abundance: NA; j_gene: TRBJ2-2; v_gene: TRBV9; CDR3aa: ASSAQDKVGELF
abundance: NA; j_gene: TRBJ1-2; v_gene: TRBV28; CDR3aa: ASSPLEVYGYT
abundance: NA; j_gene: TRBJ2-7; v_gene: TRBV29-1; CDR3aa: SVERGLAGGGSYEQY
abundance: once; j_gene: TRBJ2-6; v_gene: TRBV9; CDR3aa: ASSAHRGSGANVLT
abundance: NA; j_gene: TRBJ2-2; v_gene: TRBV28; CDR3aa: ASSSPTGGPNTGELF
abundance: NA; j_gene: TRBJ2-1; v_gene: TRBV23-1; CDR3aa: ASITNEQF
abundance: NA; j_gene: TRBJ1-5; v_gene: TRBV7-9; CDR3aa: ASSQDRGRTQPQH
abundance: once; j_gene: TRBJ1-6; v_gene: TRBV7-3; CDR3aa: ASSATGGTSPLH